The entry that follows covers one T cell receptor (beta chain) sequence. In the authors' methods: Amplifying reference gene primers gave estimates of nucleated cell counts. The repertoire was sequenced with immunoSEQ multiplex PCR; TCRdb's copy has only in-frame clones and lacks some. The DNA was the basis for D and trimming; V, J and clone size are from that table. The table includes about 170,000 clones, 80% to 90% detected once. Losses at the gene ends were 4 bases for V and 2 bases for J; bases not matched to a gene: 8. Germline assignment: CDR1 MNHEY and CDR2 SMNVEV (reference sequence). The CDR3 is 16 residues long. This sample is drawn from a study of blood T cell repertoires in COVID-19.

The rearrangement links TRBV27 to TRBJ2-7; 10 bases fit TRBD1. This clonotype originated in an older woman who had recovered from COVID-19. Sequencing input: peripheral blood. The CDR3 region has the DNA TGTGCCAGCAGTTCAGGCTGGGGACAGGGGACCTACGAGCAGTACTTC. Residues: CASSSGWGQGTYEQYF.